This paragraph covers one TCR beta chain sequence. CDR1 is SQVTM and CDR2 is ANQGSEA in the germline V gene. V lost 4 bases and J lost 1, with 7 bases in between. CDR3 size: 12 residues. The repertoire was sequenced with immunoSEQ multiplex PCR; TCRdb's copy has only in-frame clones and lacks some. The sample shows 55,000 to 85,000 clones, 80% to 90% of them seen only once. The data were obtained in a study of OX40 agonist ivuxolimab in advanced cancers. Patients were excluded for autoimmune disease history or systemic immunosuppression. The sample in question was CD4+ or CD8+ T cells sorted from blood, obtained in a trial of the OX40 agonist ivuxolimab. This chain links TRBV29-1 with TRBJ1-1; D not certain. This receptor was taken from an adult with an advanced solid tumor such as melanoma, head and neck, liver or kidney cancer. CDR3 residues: CSVGEGNTEAFF. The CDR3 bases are TGCAGCGTTGGGGAGGGGAACACTGAAGCTTTCTTT.